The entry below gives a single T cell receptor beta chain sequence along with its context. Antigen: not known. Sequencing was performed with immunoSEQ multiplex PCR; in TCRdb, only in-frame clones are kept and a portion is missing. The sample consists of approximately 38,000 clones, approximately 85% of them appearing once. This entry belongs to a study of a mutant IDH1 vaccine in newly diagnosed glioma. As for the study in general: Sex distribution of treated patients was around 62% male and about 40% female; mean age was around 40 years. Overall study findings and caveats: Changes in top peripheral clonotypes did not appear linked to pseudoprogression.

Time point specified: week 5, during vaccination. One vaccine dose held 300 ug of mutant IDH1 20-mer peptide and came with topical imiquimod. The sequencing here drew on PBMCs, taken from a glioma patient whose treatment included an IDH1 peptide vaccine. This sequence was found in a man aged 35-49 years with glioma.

The CDR3, as DNA: TGTGCCAGCAGTCCACGGAGCTACAATGAGCAGTTCTTC. It specifies CASSPRSYNEQFF. The rearrangement links TRBV28 to TRBJ2-1; D gene ambiguous. Trimming took off 5 bases at V and 3 bases at J, with 8 bases between the two ends. CDR3 size: 13 residues. Germline CDR1 MDHEN, CDR2 SYDVKM. The whole variable domain, remainder taken from reference TRBV28 and TRBJ2-1, is DVKVTQSSRYLVKRTGEKVFLECVQDMDHENMFWYRQDPGLGLRLIYFSYDVKMKEKGDIPEGYSVSREKKERFSLILESASTNQTSMYLCASSPRSYNEQFFGPGTRLTVL.